This entry lists 12 T cell receptor beta chains sequenced from one sample in a study of blood T cell repertoires in COVID-19 (dated by TCRdb to 2018 to 2020). Library preparation used the immunoSEQ multiplex PCR assay. TCRdb obtained this table from immuneACCESS and retained in-frame rearrangements with V and J assigned. These tables miss some clones; where compared with another copy, unresolved V genes account for less than half of the shortfall, and the remainder is unexplained. The sample table holds 25,000 to 35,000 clones, of which 85% to 95% were seen once. Of the sample, 0.75% to 0.85% falls within the top ten clones. The specimen was peripheral blood. The receptors originated from a woman in her sixties or seventies with COVID-19, enrolled during active disease.

The chain couples TRBV14 to TRBJ2-3; 10 bases agree with TRBD2. The trim removed 2 bases at V and 0 bases at J, leaving 8 bases unmatched. This CDR3 spans 18 amino acids. CDR1 SGHDN and CDR2 FVKESK come from the germline V gene. The CDR3 reads CASSQLIAGGRSTDTQYF. CDR3 DNA: TGTGCCAGCAGCCAACTGATAGCGGGAGGACGTAGCACAGATACGCAGTATTTT.

V and J are TRBV24-1 and TRBJ2-1; TRBD1 aligns across 7 bases. CDR3 length: 13 residues. Germline CDR1 and CDR2: KGHDR and SFDVKD. V dropped 3 bases and J dropped 15; count of bases not matched to a gene: 10. The CDR3 coding sequence is TGTGCCACCAGTGATCTTAAGACAGGGAACTTGTTCTTC. It encodes CATSDLKTGNLFF.

The chain joins TRBV30 to TRBJ2-3; 8 bases map to TRBD2. CDR3 length equals 15 residues. Germline V gene sequence: CDR1 GTSNPN, CDR2 SVGIG (reference sequence). J was trimmed by 5 bases and V by 2 bases; bases with no gene match: 9. The CDR3 loop reads CAWSTTAGEGDTQYF. The CDR3 DNA sequence: TGTGCCTGGAGTACCACAGCGGGGGAAGGAGATACGCAGTATTTT.

The chain recombines TRBV24-1 with TRBJ2-5; possible D gene TRBD2, 5 bases. From germline, CDR1 is KGHDR and CDR2 SFDVKD. The CDR3 consists of 17 residues. Trimming shortened V by 3 bases and J by 3 bases, and 19 bases separated the two germline ends. This CDR3 is CATSDPSPLEGEETQYF. CDR3 sequence (DNA): TGTGCCACCAGTGATCCGTCTCCCCTTGAGGGCGAAGAGACCCAGTACTTC.

This chain links TRBV10-3 with TRBJ2-4; 14 nucleotides match TRBD2. Losses at the gene ends were 6 bases for V and 1 base for J; bases not matched to a gene: 11. The CDR3 length is 19 residues. CDR1 and CDR2 (germline): ENHRY, SYGVKD. The CDR3 DNA follows: TGTGCCATCAGCAGACTAGCGGGAGGGCCACCGGGTGCCAAAAACATTCAGTACTTC. This encodes CAISRLAGGPPGAKNIQYF.

The chain links TRBV9 to TRBJ2-1, with D perhaps matching TRBD2 (5 bases). Germline V CDR1 and CDR2: SGDLS, YYNGEE. Trimming stripped 3 bases from V and 2 bases from J, with 27 bases between. The CDR3 totals 20 residues. Written as DNA, the CDR3 is TGTGCCAGCAGCGCCCCCGAGCTGCTAGGGAGCGGCCAAACCTACAATGAGCAGTTCTTC. This encodes CASSAPELLGSGQTYNEQFF.

The CDR3 reads CASSLGRDRDTGELFF. The CDR3 DNA reads TGCGCCAGCAGCTTGGGACGGGATAGGGACACCGGGGAGCTGTTTTTT. The rearrangement joins TRBV5-1 to TRBJ2-2; a weak D match, TRBD2 (5 bases). The germline CDR1 and CDR2 sequences are SGHRS and YFSETQ. The CDR3 runs to 16 residues. V lost 0 bases to trimming and J lost 3 bases, with 12 bases between them.

The chain combines TRBV5-1 with TRBJ2-1; tentatively, D is TRBD1 (5 bases). The V end was cut by 1 base, the J end by 0 bases, with 11 bases between. The CDR3 is made up of 16 amino acids. Germline V gene sequence: CDR1 SGHRS, CDR2 YFSETQ. As DNA, the CDR3 is TGCGCCAGCAGCTTGAGGGGCCCTAACTCCTACAATGAGCAGTTCTTC. Translation gives CASSLRGPNSYNEQFF.

The chain joins TRBV5-4 to TRBJ1-2; weak D call: TRBD1 (6 bases). V lost 2 bases to trimming and J lost 3 bases, with 17 bases between them. Germline assignment: CDR1 SGHNT and CDR2 YYREEE (reference sequence). The CDR3 length is 16 residues. The CDR3: CASSFGGAGSYYGYTF. CDR3 DNA: TGTGCCAGCAGCTTTGGGGGGGCAGGTAGTTACTATGGCTACACCTTC.

The J gene is TRBJ2-7, the V gene TRBV2; D call uncertain. The CDR3 consists of 14 residues. Per germline, CDR1 SNHLY and CDR2 FYNNEI. V dropped 6 bases and J dropped 3 bases, with 15 bases sitting between them. The CDR3 sequence: CASRESVQSYEQYF. As DNA, the CDR3 is TGTGCCAGCAGGGAGTCCGTCCAGAGCTACGAGCAGTACTTC.

The CDR3 DNA follows: TGTGCCATCAGTGAGTCGAGTGGCTATGGCTACACCTTC. This codes for CAISESSGYGYTF. V gene TRBV10-3 combines with J gene TRBJ1-2; D is ambiguous. V lost 0 bases to trimming and J lost 4 bases, with 6 bases between them. This CDR3 contains 13 residues. Germline V gene data show CDR1 as ENHRY and CDR2 as SYGVKD.

This sequence joins TRBV18 and TRBJ1-1; 9 nucleotides line up with TRBD1. This CDR3 spans 13 amino acids. CDR1 and CDR2 (germline): KGHSH, LQKENI. V shed 7 bases, J shed 5 bases, and the junction held 5 bases outside the gene matches. The DNA for the CDR3 is TGTGCCAGCTTACAGGGGGCGGTTACTGAAGCTTTCTTT. Translating it yields CASLQGAVTEAFF.